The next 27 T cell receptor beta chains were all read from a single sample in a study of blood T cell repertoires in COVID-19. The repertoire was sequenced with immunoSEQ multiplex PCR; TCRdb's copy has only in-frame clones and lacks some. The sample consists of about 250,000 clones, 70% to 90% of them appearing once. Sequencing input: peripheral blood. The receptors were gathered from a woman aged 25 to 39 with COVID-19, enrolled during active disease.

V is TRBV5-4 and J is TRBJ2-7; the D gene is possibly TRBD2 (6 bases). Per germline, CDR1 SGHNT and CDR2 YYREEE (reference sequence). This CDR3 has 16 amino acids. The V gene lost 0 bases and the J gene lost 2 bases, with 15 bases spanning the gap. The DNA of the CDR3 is TGTGCCAGCAGCTTGGGTCCACCTCCGGGGGCCTACGAGCAGTACGTC. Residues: CASSLGPPPGAYEQYV.

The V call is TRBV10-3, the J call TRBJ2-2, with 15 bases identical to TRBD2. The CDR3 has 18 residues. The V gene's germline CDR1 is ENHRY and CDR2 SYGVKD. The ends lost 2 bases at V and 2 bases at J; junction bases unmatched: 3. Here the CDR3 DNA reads TGTGCCATCAGTGAGGGACTAGCGGGGGGGCATAACACCGGGGAGCTGTTTTTT. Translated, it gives CAISEGLAGGHNTGELFF.

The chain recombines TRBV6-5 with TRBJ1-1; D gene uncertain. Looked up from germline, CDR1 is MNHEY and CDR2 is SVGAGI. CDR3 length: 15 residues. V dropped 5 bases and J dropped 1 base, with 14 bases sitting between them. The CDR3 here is CASSPPLVRNTEAFF. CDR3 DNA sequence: TGTGCCAGCAGTCCTCCACTGGTCCGGAACACTGAAGCTTTCTTT.

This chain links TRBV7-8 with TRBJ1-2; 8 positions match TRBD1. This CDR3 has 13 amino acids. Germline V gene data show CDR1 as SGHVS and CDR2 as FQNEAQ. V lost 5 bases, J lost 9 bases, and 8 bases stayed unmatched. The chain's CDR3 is CASSPGDRPRYTF. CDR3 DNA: TGTGCCAGCAGCCCGGGGGACAGGCCTCGCTACACCTTC.

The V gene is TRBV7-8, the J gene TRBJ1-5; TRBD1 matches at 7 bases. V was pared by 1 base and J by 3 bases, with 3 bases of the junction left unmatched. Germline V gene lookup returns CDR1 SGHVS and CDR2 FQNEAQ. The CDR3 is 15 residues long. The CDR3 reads CASSLDTGVNQPQHF. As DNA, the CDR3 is TGTGCCAGCAGCTTAGACACAGGGGTCAATCAGCCCCAGCATTTT.

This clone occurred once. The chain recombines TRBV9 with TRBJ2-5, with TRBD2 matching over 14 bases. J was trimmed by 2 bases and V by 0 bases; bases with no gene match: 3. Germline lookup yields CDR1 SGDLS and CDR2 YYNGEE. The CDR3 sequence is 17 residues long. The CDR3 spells CASSVGGTSGGQETQYF. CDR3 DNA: TGTGCCAGCAGCGTAGGTGGGACTAGCGGGGGTCAAGAGACCCAGTACTTC.

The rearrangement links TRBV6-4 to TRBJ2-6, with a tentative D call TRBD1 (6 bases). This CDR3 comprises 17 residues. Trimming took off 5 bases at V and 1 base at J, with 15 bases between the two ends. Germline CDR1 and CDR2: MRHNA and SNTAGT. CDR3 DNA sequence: TGTGCCAGCAGTTCCTACGAGGGGGAGTCTGGGGCCAACGTCCTGACTTTC. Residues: CASSSYEGESGANVLTF.

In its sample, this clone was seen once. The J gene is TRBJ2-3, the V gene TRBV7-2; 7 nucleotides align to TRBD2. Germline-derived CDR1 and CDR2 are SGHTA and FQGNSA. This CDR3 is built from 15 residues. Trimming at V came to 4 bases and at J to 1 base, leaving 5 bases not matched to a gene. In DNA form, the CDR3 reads TGTGCCAGCAGCTATAGCGGGTCCCGCACAGATACGCAGTATTTT. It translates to CASSYSGSRTDTQYF.

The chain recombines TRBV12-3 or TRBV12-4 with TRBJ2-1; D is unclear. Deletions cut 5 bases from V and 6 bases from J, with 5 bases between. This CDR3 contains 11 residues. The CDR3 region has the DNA TGTGCCAGCAGTCCCCGCAATGAGCAGTTCTTC. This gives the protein CASSPRNEQFF.

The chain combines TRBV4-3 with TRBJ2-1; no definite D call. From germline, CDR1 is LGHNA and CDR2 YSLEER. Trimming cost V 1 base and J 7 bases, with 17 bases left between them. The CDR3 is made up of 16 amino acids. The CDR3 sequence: CASSQVPRIRGNEQFF. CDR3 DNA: TGCGCCAGCAGCCAAGTTCCGCGGATAAGAGGTAATGAGCAGTTCTTC.

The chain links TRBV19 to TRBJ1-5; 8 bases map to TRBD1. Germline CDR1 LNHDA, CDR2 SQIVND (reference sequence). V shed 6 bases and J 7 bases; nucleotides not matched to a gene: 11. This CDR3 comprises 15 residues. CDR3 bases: TGTGCCAGTAGAGAGGGACAGGCAGGACAACAGCCCCAGCATTTT. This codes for CASREGQAGQQPQHF.

CDR3: CASSRDRGGKDKNIQYF. CDR3 bases: TGTGCCAGCAGCCGCGACAGGGGCGGGAAAGACAAAAACATTCAGTACTTC. The V and J genes are TRBV6-2 or TRBV6-3 and TRBJ2-4; 8 bases are shared with TRBD1. This CDR3 comprises 17 residues. The junction had 13 bases not matched to a gene; V was cut back by 6 bases and J by 3 bases. Germline CDR1 and CDR2: MNHEY and SVGEGT.

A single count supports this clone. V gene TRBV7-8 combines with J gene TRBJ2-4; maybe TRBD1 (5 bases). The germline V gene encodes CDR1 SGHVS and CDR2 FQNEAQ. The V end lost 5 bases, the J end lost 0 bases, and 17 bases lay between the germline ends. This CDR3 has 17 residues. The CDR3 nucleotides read TGTGCCAGCAGCCACTACTCAGGGCCGCTAGCCAAAAACATTCAGTACTTC. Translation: CASSHYSGPLAKNIQYF.

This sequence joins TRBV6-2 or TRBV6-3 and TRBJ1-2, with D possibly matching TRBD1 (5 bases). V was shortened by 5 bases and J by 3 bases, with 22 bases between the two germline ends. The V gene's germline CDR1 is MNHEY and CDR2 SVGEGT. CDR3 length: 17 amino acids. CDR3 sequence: CASSITWLRGTHYGYTF. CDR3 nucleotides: TGTGCCAGCAGTATTACATGGCTCCGGGGGACCCACTATGGCTACACCTTC.

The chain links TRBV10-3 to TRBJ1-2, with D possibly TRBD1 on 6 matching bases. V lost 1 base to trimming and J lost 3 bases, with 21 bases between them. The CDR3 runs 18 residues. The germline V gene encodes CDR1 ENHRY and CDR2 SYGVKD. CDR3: CAISELQGMEVWDYGYTF. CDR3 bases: TGTGCCATCAGTGAGTTACAGGGCATGGAGGTCTGGGACTATGGCTACACCTTC.

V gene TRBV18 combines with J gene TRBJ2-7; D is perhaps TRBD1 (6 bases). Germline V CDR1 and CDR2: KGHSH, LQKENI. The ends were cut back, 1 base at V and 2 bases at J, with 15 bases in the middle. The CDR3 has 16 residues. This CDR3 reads CASSPQSLDSPYEQYV. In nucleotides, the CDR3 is TGTGCCAGCTCACCACAGTCGCTGGACAGCCCCTACGAGCAGTACGTC.

The CDR3 DNA reads as TGTGCCTGGAGTACACAGACAGGGGGAGTCGAAAAACTGTTTTTT. Translating gives CAWSTQTGGVEKLFF. The J gene is TRBJ1-4, the V gene TRBV30; 9 bases fit TRBD1. The CDR3 covers 15 residues. The junction had 9 bases not matched to a gene; V was cut back by 2 bases and J by 8 bases. The germline gives CDR1 GTSNPN, CDR2 SVGIG (reference sequence).

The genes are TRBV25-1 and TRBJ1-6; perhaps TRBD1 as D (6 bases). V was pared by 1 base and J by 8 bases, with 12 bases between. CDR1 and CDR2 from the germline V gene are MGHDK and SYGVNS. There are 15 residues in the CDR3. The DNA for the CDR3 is TGTGCCAGCAGTGAATTCGAACAGGGCGATTCACCCCTCCACTTT. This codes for CASSEFEQGDSPLHF.

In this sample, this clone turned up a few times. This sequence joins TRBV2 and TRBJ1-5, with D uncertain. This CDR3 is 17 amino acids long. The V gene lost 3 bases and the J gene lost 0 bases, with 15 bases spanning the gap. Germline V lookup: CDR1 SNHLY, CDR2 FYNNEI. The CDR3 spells CASSESGIVHSNQPQHF. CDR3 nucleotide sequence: TGTGCCAGCAGTGAGTCGGGGATTGTACATAGCAATCAGCCCCAGCATTTT. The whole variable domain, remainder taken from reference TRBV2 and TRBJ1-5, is EPEVTQTPSHQVTQMGQEVILRCVPISNHLYFYWYRQILGQKVEFLVSFYNNEISEKSEIFDDQFSVERPDGSNFTLKIRSTKLEDSAMYFCASSESGIVHSNQPQHFGDGTRLSIL.

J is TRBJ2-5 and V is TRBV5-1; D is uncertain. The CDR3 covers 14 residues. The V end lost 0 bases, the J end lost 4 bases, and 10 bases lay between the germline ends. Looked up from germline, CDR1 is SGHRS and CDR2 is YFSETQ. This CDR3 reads CASSLVITGETQYF. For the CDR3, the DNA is TGCGCCAGCAGCTTGGTTATCACGGGAGAGACCCAGTACTTC.

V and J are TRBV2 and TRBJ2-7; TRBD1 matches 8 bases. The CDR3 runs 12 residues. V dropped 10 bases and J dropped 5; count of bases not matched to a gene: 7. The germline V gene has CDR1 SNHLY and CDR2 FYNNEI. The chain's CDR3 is CAMDREIHEQYV. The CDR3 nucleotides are TGTGCCATGGACAGGGAGATCCACGAGCAGTACGTC.

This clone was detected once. CDR3 DNA: TGCGCCAGCAGCCAAGAGGACTCTTACAATGAGCAGTTCTTC. Translating it yields CASSQEDSYNEQFF. The chain combines TRBV4-1 with TRBJ2-1; possibly TRBD2 for D (5 bases). This CDR3 has 14 amino acids. The V end lost 0 bases, the J end lost 4 bases, and 7 bases lay between the germline ends. Germline CDR1 reads MGHRA; CDR2 reads YSYEKL.

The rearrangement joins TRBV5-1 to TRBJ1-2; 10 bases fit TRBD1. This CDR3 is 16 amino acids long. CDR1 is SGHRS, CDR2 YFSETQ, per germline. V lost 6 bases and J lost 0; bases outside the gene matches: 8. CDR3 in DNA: TGCGCCAGCAACCTGGGGACAGGGGCGGCTAACTATGGCTACACCTTC. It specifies CASNLGTGAANYGYTF.

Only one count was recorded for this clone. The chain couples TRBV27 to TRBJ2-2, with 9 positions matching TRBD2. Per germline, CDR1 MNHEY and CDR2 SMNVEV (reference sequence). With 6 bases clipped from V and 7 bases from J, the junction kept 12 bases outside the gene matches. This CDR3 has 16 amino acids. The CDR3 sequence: CASSRSTSGFIGELFF. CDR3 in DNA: TGTGCCAGCAGCCGATCCACTAGCGGGTTCATCGGGGAGCTGTTTTTT.

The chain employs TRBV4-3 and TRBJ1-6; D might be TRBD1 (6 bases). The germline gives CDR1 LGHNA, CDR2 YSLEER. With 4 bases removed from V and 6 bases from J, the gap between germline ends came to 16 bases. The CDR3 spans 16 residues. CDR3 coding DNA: TGCGCCAGCAGCCTCGACCGGACAGTTCTTAATTCACCCCTCCACTTT. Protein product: CASSLDRTVLNSPLHF.

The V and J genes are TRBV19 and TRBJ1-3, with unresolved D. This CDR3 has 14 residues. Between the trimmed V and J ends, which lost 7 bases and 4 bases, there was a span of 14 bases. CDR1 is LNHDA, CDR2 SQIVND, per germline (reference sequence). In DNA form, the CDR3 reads TGTGCCAGTACGGCGGGATTCGACGGAAACACCATATATTTT. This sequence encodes CASTAGFDGNTIYF.

The CDR3 here is CASSQGQASYNEQFF. The DNA of the CDR3 is TGCGCCAGCAGCCAAGGACAGGCCTCCTACAATGAGCAGTTCTTC. This chain links TRBV4-1 with TRBJ2-1; possibly TRBD1 for D (6 bases). V lost 1 base, J lost 0 bases, and 7 bases lay in between. The V gene's germline CDR1 is MGHRA and CDR2 YSYEKL. The CDR3 runs to 15 residues.